These T cell receptor beta chains were read from a single sample in a study of cytomegalovirus exposure and HLA in healthy donors. This table comes from immunoSEQ multiplex PCR, and its TCRdb copy is limited to in-frame clones, with some not included. The sample has fewer than 200,000 clones, roughly 80% seen once. The material sequenced was PBMCs. The receptor set was obtained from a young woman in good health and CMV-seropositive. Both conserved end residues are trimmed from each CDR3. A D gene is named only where the DNA matches it firmly. Not all rows give a size; the values are once, few, many and, for expanded clones, a class.

j_call | d_call | v_call | clone_size | cdr3_aa
TRBJ2-7 | - | TRBV5-6 | once | ASSWASYEQY
TRBJ1-1 | - | TRBV27 | - | ASSLGIFTEAF
TRBJ1-1 | - | TRBV5-6 | - | ASSAQGLNTEAF
TRBJ1-2 | - | TRBV5-4 | - | ASSFGGVYGYT
TRBJ1-5 | - | TRBV6-1 | few | ASSSPGENQPQH
TRBJ1-3 | - | TRBV2 | - | AGASRQLVSSGNTIY
TRBJ1-5 | TRBD1 | TRBV7-8 | - | ASSSPGGDQPQH
TRBJ2-5 | - | TRBV7-8 | - | ASSLALETQY
TRBJ1-4 | - | TRBV6-1 | once | ASTGLSGTNEKLF
TRBJ1-3 | - | TRBV27 | few | ASRQAAGNTIY
TRBJ1-4 | TRBD1 | TRBV5-5 | - | ASSPGQGELF
TRBJ1-2 | - | TRBV9 | - | ASNKQGLSHGYT
TRBJ2-7 | - | TRBV27 | few | ASSAGPGNEQY
TRBJ2-3 | - | TRBV14 | - | ASSQENPFSTDTQY
TRBJ1-1 | - | TRBV2 | - | ASKMGLVVKMNTEAF
TRBJ2-5 | - | TRBV9 | - | ASSSSPVETQY
TRBJ1-5 | - | TRBV6-6 | - | AISTHSNQPQH
TRBJ2-7 | TRBD2 | TRBV5-1 | - | ASTGGYEQY
TRBJ1-3 | TRBD1 | TRBV7-2 | - | ASSRTGRGNTIY
TRBJ2-2 | - | TRBV15 | - | ATSRERGAGTGELF
TRBJ1-2 | - | TRBV7-9 | - | ASSLGSKYYGYT
TRBJ2-1 | - | TRBV9 | - | ASSLAGSYNEQF
TRBJ1-6 | - | TRBV19 | - | ASRQGSLVGSPLH
TRBJ2-2 | - | TRBV7-7 | - | ASSRTVTTGELF
TRBJ2-2 | - | TRBV2 | - | ASSGRLQNTGELF
TRBJ2-3 | - | TRBV5-1 | - | ASRPGSTDTQY
TRBJ1-1 | - | TRBV27 | - | ASRRSRGTEAF
TRBJ1-2 | - | TRBV4-3 | - | ASSQAAAGNYGYT
TRBJ2-7 | TRBD1 | TRBV19 | - | ASSRAGTGHEQY
TRBJ2-5 | TRBD2 | TRBV7-8 | - | ASSILAGGPQETQY
TRBJ1-1 | - | TRBV5-1 | few | ASSPRQANTEAF
TRBJ2-7 | - | TRBV27 | - | ASSLVQSPLYEQY
TRBJ1-4 | - | TRBV7-8 | - | ASSSPRGRDVNEKLF
TRBJ1-5 | - | TRBV15 | - | ATSSRRFPGWQPQH
TRBJ1-3 | TRBD1 | TRBV7-2 | - | ASSPRQGAIGNTIY
TRBJ1-5 | - | TRBV6-6 | - | ASSMDKYSNQPQH
TRBJ2-1 | - | TRBV5-1 | once | ASSLEGVGSYNEQF
TRBJ1-1 | - | TRBV21-1 | - | ASSKGGHPLRDTEAF
TRBJ1-1 | - | TRBV7-3 | few | ATTGNTEAF
TRBJ1-1 | - | TRBV6-4 | - | ASRFRGSSTPAF
TRBJ2-1 | - | TRBV5-1 | - | ASSLEGAYNEQF
TRBJ2-2 | TRBD1 | TRBV9 | few | ASTRDRVKTGELF